The clone carrying this T cell receptor beta chain was seen repeatedly, ten times or more. What it binds is not known. These data originate in a study of CD8+CD57+ T cells in acquired aplastic anemia. Across the study: Healthy donors gave about 10.8 million reads on average for CD4+ cells.

From germline, CDR1 is SQVTM and CDR2 ANQGSEA. V lost 6 bases to trimming and J lost 1 base; unmatched junction nucleotides: 5. The length of the CDR3 is 13 residues. CDR3 and TCR beta VDJ profiling relied on a genomic DNA template. One entry per CDR3 protein results from TCRdb running MiXCR on the reads. This sample has hundreds of thousands of distinct CDR3 sequences, with 65% to 80% found just once. Study-wide results and caveats: Patients did not significantly differ from controls in CD8+ Simpson's diversity. Roughly 30 sequences, all CD8+ CDR3, were shared between patients and controls.

This receptor was taken from a human donor in good health, serving as a control. The V and J genes are TRBV29-1 and TRBJ1-1; 7 bases are shared with TRBD1. Sequenced sample: sorted CD4+, CD8+, or CD8+CD57+ T cells (not recorded which) from PBMCs. The CDR3 spells CSVRTGGNTEAFF. The CDR3 DNA reads TGCAGCGTCAGGACAGGCGGGAACACTGAAGCTTTCTTT.